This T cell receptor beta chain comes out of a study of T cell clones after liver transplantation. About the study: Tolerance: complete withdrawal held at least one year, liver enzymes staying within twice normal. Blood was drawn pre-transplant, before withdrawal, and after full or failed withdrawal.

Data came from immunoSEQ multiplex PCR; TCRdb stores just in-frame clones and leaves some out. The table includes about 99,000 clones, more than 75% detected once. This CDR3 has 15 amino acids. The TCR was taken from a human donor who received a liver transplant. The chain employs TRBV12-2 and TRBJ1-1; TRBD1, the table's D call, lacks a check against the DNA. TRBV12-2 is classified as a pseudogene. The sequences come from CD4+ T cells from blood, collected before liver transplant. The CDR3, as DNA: TGTGCAAGTCGCCTACGGGACAGGGGGTGGACTGAAGCTTTCTTT. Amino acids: CASRLRDRGWTEAFF.